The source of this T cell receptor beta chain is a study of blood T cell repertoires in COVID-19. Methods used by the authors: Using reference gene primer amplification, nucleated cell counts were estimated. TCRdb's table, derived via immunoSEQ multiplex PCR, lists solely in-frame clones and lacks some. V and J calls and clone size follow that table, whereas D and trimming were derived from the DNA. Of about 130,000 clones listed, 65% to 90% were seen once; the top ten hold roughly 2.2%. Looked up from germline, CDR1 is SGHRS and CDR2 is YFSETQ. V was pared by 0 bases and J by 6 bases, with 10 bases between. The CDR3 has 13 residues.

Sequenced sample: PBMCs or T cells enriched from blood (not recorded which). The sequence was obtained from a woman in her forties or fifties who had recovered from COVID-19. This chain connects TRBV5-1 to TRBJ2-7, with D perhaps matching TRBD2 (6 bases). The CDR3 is CASSLASGGEQYF. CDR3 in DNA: TGCGCCAGCAGCTTGGCTTCCGGGGGCGAGCAGTACTTC.